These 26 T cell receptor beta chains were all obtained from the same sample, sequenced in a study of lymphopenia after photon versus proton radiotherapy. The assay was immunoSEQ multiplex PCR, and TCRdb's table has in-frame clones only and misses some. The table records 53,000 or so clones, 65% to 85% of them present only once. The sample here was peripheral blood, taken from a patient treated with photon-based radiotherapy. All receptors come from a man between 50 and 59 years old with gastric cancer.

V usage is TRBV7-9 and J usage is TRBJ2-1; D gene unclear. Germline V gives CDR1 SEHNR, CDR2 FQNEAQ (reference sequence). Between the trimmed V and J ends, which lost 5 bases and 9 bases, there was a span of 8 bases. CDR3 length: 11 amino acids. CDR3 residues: CASSADTEQFF. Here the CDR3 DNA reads TGTGCCAGCAGCGCCGACACTGAGCAGTTCTTC.

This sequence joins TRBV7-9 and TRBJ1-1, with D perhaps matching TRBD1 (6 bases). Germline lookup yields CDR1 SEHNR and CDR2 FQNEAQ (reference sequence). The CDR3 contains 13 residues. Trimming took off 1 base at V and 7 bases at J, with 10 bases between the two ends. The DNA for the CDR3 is TGTGCCAGCAGCTTAGACAGGGCTGGTGAAGCTTTCTTT. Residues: CASSLDRAGEAFF.

As DNA, the CDR3 is TGTGCCAGCAGTGAGCCCCGACGCAGTTTGGCTGAGACCCAGTACTTC. It translates to CASSEPRRSLAETQYF. The chain has TRBV25-1 and TRBJ2-5; no definite D call. The V gene lost 3 bases and the J gene lost 5 bases, with 19 bases spanning the gap. Looked up from germline, CDR1 is MGHDK and CDR2 is SYGVNS. The CDR3 spans 16 residues.

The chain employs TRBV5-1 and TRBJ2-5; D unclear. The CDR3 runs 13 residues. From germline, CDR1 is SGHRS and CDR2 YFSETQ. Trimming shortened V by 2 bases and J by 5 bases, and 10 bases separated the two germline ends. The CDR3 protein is CASSFGVVETQYF. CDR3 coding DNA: TGCGCCAGCAGCTTTGGGGTTGTGGAGACCCAGTACTTC.

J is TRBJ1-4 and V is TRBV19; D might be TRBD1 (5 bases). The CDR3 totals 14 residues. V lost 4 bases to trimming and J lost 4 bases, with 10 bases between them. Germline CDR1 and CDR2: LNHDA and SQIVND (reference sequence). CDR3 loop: CASSTEGYNEKLFF. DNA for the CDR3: TGTGCCAGTAGTACGGAGGGGTATAATGAAAAACTGTTTTTT.

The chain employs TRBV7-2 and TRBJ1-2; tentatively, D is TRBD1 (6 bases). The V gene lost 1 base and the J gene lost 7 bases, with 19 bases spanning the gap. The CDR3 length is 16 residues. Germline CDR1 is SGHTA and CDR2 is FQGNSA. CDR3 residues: CASSLGETGPVVGYTF. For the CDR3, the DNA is TGTGCCAGCAGCTTAGGGGAGACAGGCCCAGTGGTTGGCTACACCTTC.

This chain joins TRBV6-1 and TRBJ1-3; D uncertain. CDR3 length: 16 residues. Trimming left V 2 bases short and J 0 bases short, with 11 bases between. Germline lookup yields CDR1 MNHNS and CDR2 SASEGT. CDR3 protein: CASSENPGRSGNTIYF. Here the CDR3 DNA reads TGTGCCAGCAGTGAAAACCCAGGCCGCTCTGGAAACACCATATATTTT.

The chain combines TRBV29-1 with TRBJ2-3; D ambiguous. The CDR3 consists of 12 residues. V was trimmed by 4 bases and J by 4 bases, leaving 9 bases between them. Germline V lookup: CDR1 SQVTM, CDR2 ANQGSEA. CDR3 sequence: CSVARGPDTQYF. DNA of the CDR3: TGCAGCGTTGCGCGCGGTCCAGATACGCAGTATTTT.

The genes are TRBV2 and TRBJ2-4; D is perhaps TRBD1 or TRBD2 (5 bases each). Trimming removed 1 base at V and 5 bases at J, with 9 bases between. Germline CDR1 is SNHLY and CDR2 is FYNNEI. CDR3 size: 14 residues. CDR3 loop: CASSEDGGENIQYF. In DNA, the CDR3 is TGTGCCAGCAGTGAAGATGGGGGAGAAAACATTCAGTACTTC.

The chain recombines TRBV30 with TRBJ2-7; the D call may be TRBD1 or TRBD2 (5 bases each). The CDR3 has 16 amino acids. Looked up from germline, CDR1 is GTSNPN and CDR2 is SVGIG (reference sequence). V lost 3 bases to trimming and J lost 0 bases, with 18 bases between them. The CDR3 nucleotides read TGTGCCTGGAGCCGAACCGGGACCGGGCGCTCCTACGAGCAGTACTTC. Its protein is CAWSRTGTGRSYEQYF.

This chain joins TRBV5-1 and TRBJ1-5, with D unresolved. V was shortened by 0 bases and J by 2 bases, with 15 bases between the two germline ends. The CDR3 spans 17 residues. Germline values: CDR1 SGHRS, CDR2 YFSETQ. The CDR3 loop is CASSLVVDLPGNQPQHF. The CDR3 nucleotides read TGCGCCAGCAGCTTGGTCGTGGATCTCCCGGGCAATCAGCCCCAGCATTTT.

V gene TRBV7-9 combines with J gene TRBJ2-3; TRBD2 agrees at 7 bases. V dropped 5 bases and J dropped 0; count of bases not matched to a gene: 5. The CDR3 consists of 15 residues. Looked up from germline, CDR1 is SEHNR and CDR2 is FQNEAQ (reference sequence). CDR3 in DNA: TGTGCCAGCAGCCCGGGACTAACTAGCACAGATACGCAGTATTTT. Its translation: CASSPGLTSTDTQYF.

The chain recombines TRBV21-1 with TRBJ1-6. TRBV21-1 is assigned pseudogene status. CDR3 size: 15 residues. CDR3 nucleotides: TGTGCCAGCAGCAACGTAACAGGAGGAAATTCACCCCTCCACTTT. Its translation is CASSNVTGGNSPLHF.

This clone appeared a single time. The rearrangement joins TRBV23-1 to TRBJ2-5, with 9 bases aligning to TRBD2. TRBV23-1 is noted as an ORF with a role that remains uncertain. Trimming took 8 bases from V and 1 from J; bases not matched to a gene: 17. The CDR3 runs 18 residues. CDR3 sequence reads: CASVRGSRLAGFQETQYF. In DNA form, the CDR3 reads TGCGCCAGCGTCCGGGGCTCGAGGCTAGCGGGGTTCCAAGAGACCCAGTACTTC.

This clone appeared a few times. CDR3 protein: CASSSQSLAGVTDTQYF. CDR3 nucleotides: TGTGCCAGCAGTTCCCAGAGCCTAGCGGGAGTAACAGATACGCAGTATTTT. This chain connects TRBV27 to TRBJ2-3; 10 bases align to TRBD2. CDR3 length equals 17 residues. CDR1 MNHEY and CDR2 SMNVEV come from the germline V gene (reference sequence). J gave up 3 bases and V 4 bases, and 10 bases lay outside the gene matches.

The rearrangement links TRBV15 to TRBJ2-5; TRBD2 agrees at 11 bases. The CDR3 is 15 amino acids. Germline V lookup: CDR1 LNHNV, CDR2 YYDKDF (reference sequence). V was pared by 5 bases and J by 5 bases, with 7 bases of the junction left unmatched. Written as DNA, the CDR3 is TGTGCCACCAGCGGACTAGCGGGCCTCGGGGAGACCCAGTACTTC. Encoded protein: CATSGLAGLGETQYF. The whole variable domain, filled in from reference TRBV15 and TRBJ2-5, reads DAMVIQNPRYQVTQFGKPVTLSCSQTLNHNVMYWYQQKSSQAPKLLFHYYDKDFNNEADTPDNFQSRRPNTSFCFLDIRSPGLGDTAMYLCATSGLAGLGETQYFGPGTRLLVL.

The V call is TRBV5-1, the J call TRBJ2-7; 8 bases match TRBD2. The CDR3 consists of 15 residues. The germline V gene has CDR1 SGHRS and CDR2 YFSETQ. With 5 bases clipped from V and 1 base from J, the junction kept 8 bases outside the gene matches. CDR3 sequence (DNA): TGCGCCAGCAGTTTCGAGGCTAGCGGGTCCTACGAGCAGTACTTC. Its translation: CASSFEASGSYEQYF.

Written as DNA, the CDR3 is TGTGCCAGCAGCTTTTCAGCTACAACTGAGCAGTTCTTC. As protein: CASSFSATTEQFF. The chain is built from TRBV7-3 and TRBJ2-1, with unresolved D. The V gene's germline CDR1 is SGHTA and CDR2 FQGTGA. The germline V and J ends were trimmed by 3 bases and 9 bases, with 12 bases remaining between them. The length of the CDR3 is 13 residues.

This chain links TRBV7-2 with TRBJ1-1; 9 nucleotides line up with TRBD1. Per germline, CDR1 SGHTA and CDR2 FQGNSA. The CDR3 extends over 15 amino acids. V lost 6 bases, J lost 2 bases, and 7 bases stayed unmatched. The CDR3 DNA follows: TGTGCCAGCAGACTTACAGGGGGCGGAAACACTGAAGCTTTCTTT. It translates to CASRLTGGGNTEAFF.

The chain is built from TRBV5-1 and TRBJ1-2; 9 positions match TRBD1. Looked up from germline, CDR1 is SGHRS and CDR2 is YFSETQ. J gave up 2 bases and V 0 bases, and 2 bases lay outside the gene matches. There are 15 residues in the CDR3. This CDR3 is CASSLGGQGNYGYTF. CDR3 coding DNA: TGCGCCAGCAGCTTGGGCGGACAGGGGAACTATGGCTACACCTTC.

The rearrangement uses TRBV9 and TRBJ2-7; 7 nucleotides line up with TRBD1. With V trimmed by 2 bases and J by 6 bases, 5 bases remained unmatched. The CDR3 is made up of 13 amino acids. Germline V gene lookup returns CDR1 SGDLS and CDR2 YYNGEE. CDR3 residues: CASSVTGVSEQYF. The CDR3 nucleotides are TGTGCCAGCAGCGTTACAGGGGTTTCCGAGCAGTACTTC.

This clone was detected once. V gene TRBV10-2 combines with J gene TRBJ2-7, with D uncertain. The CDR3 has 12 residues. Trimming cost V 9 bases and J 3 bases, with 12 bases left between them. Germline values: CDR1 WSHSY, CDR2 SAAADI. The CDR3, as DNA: TGCGCCAGTTCCAGTTCAAGCTACGAGCAGTACTTC. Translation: CASSSSSYEQYF.

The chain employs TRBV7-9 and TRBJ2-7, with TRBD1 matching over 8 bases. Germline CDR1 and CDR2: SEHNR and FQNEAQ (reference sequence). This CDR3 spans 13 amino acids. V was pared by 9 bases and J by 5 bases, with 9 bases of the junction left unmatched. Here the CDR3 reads CASAPDRAHEQYF. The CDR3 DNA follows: TGTGCCAGTGCCCCGGACAGGGCCCACGAGCAGTACTTC.

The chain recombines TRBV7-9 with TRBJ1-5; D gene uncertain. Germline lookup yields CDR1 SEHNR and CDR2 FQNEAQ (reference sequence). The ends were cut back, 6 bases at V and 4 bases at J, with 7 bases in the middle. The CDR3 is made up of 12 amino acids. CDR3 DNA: TGTGCCAGCAGTTACAATAATCAGCCCCAGCATTTT. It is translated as CASSYNNQPQHF. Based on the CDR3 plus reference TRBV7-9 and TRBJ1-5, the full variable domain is DTGVSQNPRHKITKRGQNVTFRCDPISEHNRLYWYRQTLGQGPEFLTYFQNEAQLEKSRLLSDRFSAERPKGSFSTLEIQRTEQGDSAMYLCASSYNNQPQHFGDGTRLSIL.

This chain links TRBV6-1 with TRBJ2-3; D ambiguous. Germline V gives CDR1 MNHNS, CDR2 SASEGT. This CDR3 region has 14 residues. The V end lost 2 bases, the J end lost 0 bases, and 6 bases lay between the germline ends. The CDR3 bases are TGTGCCAGCAGTGAAAGGCAGAGCACAGATACGCAGTATTTT. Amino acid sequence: CASSERQSTDTQYF.

CDR3 in amino acids: CSVALGSLNTEAFF. The CDR3 nucleotides read TGCAGCGTTGCGTTAGGCAGCTTGAACACTGAAGCTTTCTTT. This rearrangement joins TRBV29-1 to TRBJ1-1; D not resolved. Germline V gene lookup returns CDR1 SQVTM and CDR2 ANQGSEA. V was shortened by 4 bases and J by 0 bases, with 12 bases between the two germline ends. The CDR3 has 14 amino acids.